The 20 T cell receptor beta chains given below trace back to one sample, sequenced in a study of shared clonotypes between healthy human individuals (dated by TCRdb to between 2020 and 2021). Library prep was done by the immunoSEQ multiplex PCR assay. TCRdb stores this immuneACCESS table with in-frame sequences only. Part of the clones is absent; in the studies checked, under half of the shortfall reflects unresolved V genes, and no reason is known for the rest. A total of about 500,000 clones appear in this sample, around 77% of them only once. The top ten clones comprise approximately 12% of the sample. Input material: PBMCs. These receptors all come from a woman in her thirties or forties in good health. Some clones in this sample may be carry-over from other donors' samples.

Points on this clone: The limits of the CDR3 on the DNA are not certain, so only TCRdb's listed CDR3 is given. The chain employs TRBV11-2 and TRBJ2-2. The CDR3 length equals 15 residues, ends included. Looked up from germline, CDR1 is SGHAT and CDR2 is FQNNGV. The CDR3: CASSLEGLRAGELFF.

DNA for the CDR3: TGTGCCAGCAGCGCACCGGGACAGGGGTTCTACGAGCAGTACTTC. It specifies CASSAPGQGFYEQYF. The chain recombines TRBV5-4 with TRBJ2-7, with 10 bases fitting TRBD1. J gave up 3 bases and V 4 bases, and 7 bases lay outside the gene matches. The CDR3 runs to 15 residues. Per the germline V gene, CDR1 is SGHNT and CDR2 is YYREEE (reference sequence).

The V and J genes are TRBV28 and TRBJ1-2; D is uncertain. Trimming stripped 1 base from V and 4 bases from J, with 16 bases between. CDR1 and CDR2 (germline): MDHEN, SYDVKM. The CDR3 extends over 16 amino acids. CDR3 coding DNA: TGTGCCAGCAGTTTATTACTCCTTAATGGTGGCTATGGCTACACCTTC. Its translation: CASSLLLLNGGYGYTF.

The CDR3 coding sequence is TGTGCCATCAGTGAGTCGAGAGCATCCGACACCGGGGAGCTGTTTTTT. Residues: CAISESRASDTGELFF. The genes are TRBV10-3 and TRBJ2-2; D gene ambiguous. CDR1 is ENHRY, CDR2 SYGVKD, per germline. This CDR3 is 16 amino acids long. V gave up 0 bases and J gave up 3 bases, with 11 bases separating them.

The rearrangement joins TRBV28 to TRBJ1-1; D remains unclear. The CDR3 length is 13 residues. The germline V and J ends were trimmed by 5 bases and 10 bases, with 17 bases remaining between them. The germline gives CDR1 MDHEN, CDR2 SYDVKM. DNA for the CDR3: TGTGCCAGCAGTCCCTCGGTCGCCCGGGGAGCTTTCTTT. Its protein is CASSPSVARGAFF.

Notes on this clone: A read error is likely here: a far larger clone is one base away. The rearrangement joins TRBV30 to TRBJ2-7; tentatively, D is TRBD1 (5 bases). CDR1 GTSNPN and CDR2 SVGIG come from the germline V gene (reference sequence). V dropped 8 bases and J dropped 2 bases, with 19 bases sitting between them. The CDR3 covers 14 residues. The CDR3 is CARSPRTPTYEQYF. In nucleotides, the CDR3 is TGTGCCAGGTCCCCGAGGACACCTACCTACGAGCAGTACTTC.

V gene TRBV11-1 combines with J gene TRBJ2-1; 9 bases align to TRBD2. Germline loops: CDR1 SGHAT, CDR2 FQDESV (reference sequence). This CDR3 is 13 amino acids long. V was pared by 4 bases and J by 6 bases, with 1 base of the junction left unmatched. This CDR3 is CASSSGLANEQFF. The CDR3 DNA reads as TGTGCCAGCAGCTCGGGACTAGCCAATGAGCAGTTCTTC.

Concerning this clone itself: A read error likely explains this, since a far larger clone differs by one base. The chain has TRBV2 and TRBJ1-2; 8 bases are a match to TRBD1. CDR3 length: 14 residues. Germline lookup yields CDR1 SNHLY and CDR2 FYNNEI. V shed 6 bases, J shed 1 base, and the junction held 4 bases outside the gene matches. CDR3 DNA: TGTGCCAGCAGCCCGACAGGGGATAACTATGGCTACACCTTC. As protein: CASSPTGDNYGYTF.

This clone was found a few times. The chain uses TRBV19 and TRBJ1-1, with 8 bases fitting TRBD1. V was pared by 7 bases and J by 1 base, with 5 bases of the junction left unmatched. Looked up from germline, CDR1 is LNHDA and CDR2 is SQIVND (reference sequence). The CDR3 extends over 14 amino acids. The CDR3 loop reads CASMPDRANTEAFF. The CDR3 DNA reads TGTGCCAGTATGCCGGACAGGGCGAACACTGAAGCTTTCTTT.

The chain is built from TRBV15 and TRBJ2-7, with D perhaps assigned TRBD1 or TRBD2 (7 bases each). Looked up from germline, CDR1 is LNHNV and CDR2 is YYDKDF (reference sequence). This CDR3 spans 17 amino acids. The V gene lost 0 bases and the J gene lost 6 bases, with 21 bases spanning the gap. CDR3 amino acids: CATSRDKGARGSGEQYF. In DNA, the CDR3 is TGTGCCACCAGCAGAGATAAGGGGGCCCGCGGGAGTGGCGAGCAGTACTTC. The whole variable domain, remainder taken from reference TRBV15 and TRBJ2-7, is DAMVIQNPRYQVTQFGKPVTLSCSQTLNHNVMYWYQQKSSQAPKLLFHYYDKDFNNEADTPDNFQSRRPNTSFCFLDIRSPGLGDTAMYLCATSRDKGARGSGEQYFGPGTRLTVT.

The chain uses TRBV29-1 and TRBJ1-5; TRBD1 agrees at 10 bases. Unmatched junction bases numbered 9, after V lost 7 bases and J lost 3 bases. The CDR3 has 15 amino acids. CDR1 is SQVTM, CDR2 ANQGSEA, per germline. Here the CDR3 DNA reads TGCAGCGCCGCCACCGGGACAGGGGTCAATCAGCCCCAGCATTTT. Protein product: CSAATGTGVNQPQHF.

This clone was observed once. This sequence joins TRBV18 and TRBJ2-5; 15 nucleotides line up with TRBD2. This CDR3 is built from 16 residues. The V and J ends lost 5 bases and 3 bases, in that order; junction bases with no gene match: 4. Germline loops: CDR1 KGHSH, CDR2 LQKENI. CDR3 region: CASSTGLAGGKETQYF. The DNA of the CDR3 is TGTGCCAGCTCAACCGGACTAGCGGGAGGGAAAGAGACCCAGTACTTC. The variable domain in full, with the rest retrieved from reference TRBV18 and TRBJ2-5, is NAGVMQNPRHLVRRRGQEARLRCSPMKGHSHVYWYRQLPEEGLKFMVYLQKENIIDESGMPKERFSAEFPKEGPSILRIQQVVRGDSAAYFCASSTGLAGGKETQYFGPGTRLLVL.

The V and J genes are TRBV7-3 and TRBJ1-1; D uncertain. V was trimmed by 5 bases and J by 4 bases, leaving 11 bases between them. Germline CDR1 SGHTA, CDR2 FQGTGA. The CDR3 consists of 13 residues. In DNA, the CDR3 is TGTGCCAGCAGCCGAACCCGGGGCACTGAAGCTTTCTTT. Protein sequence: CASSRTRGTEAFF.

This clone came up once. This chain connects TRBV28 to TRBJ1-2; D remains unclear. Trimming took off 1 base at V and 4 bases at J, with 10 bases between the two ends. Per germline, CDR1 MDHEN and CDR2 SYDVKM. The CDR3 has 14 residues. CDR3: CASSLYTTSYGYTF. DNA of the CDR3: TGTGCCAGCAGTTTATATACAACCAGCTATGGCTACACCTTC.

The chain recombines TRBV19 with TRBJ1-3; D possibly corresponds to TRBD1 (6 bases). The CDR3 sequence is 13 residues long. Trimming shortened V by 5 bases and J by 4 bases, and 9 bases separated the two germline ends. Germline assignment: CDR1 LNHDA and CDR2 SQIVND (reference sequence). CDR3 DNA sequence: TGTGCCAGTAGTCGGACAGAAGGAAACACCATATATTTT. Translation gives CASSRTEGNTIYF. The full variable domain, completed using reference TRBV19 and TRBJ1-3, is DGGITQSPKYLFRKEGQNVTLSCEQNLNHDAMYWYRQDPGQGLRLIYYSQIVNDFQKGDIAEGYSVSREKKESFPLTVTSAQKNPTAFYLCASSRTEGNTIYFGEGSWLTVV.

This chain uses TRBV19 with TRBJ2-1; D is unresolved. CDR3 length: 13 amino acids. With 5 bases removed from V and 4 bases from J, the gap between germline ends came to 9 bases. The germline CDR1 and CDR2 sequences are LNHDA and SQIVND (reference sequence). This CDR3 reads CASSPRLYNEQFF. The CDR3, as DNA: TGTGCCAGTAGTCCCCGGCTTTACAATGAGCAGTTCTTC.

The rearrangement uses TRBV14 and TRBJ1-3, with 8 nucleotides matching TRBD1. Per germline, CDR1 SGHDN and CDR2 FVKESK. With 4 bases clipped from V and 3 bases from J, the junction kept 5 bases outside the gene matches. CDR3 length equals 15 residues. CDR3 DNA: TGTGCCAGCAGCCCCAGGGGGCGCGGTGGAAACACCATATATTTT. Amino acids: CASSPRGRGGNTIYF.

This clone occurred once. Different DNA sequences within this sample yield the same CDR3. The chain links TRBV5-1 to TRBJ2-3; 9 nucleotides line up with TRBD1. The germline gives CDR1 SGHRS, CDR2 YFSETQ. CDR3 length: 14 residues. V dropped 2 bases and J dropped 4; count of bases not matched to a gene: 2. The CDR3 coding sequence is TGCGCCAGCAGCTTAGGACAGGGGTCAGATACGCAGTATTTT. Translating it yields CASSLGQGSDTQYF.

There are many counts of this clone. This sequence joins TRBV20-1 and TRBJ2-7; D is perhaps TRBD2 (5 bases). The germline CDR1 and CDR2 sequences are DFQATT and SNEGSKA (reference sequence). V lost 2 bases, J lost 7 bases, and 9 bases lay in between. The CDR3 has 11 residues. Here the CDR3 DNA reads TGCAGTGCTAGAAGCGGAAGTGAGCAGTACTTC. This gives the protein CSARSGSEQYF.

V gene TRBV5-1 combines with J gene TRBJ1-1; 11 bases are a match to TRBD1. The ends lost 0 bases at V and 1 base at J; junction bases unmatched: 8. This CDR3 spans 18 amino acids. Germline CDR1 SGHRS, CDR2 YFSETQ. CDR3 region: CASSLALGTGGPNTEAFF. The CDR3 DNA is TGCGCCAGCAGCTTGGCACTCGGGACAGGGGGACCGAACACTGAAGCTTTCTTT.